A single sample is the source of the 2 T cell receptor beta chains below, sequenced in a study of early T cells in non-severe SARS-CoV-2 infection. MiXCR, run by TCRdb on the 5' RACE reads, gives a single entry per CDR3 protein. The data contain about 52,000 distinct CDR3 sequences, approximately 9.9% of them singletons. The specimen was whole blood. The receptors come from an adult who was a healthcare worker with PCR-confirmed SARS-CoV-2 infection or an uninfected control (not recorded which).

Only a few counts were recorded for this clonotype. This chain connects TRBV6-2 or TRBV6-3 to TRBJ1-2, with D possibly matching TRBD1 (5 bases). The length of the CDR3 is 13 residues. Germline CDR1 reads MNHEY; CDR2 reads SVGEGT. Trimming pared 4 bases from V and 6 bases from J, leaving 12 bases between. The CDR3 protein is CASSSEGRNGYTF. The CDR3 DNA follows: TGTGCCAGCAGTTCCGAGGGGAGGAATGGCTACACCTTC.

This clonotype was detected many times. The V call is TRBV9, the J call TRBJ2-7; D perhaps matches TRBD2 (6 bases). From germline, CDR1 is SGDLS and CDR2 YYNGEE. Trimming shortened V by 2 bases and J by 0 bases, and 9 bases separated the two germline ends. The CDR3 spans 14 residues. CDR3 DNA: TGTGCCAGCAGCGTTGGGACTCACTCCTACGAGCAGTACTTC. Protein: CASSVGTHSYEQYF.